This entry concerns a single TCR beta chain. Its antigen remains unidentified. The treatment: 15 to 20 received Ad26.COV2.S at low or high dose, single or two shots; 5 received placebo; per-sample allocation not given. The samples were gathered on day 63 after the first injection of vaccine or placebo. Per the germline V gene, CDR1 is LNHNV and CDR2 is YYDKDF (reference sequence). This CDR3 contains 19 residues. Trimming left V 2 bases short and J 0 bases short, with 20 bases between. Method: immunoSEQ multiplex PCR; TCRdb's copy keeps in-frame clones and lacks some. There are just over 350,000 clones in the sample; 70% to 90% occur only once, and 3.3% lies in the top ten. This entry belongs to a study of Ad26.COV2.S vaccination and SARS-CoV-2 variants. Regarding the study as a whole: In TCR breadth and depth analyses, total T cell responses may have been underestimated. Breadth of non-spike TCRs did not differ between vaccinees and placebo recipients. Relative to placebo recipients, vaccine recipients exhibited elevated spike-specific TCR breadth.

This clonotype originated in a person aged 18 to 59 who received the Ad26.COV2.S COVID-19 vaccine or a placebo. The chain is built from TRBV15 and TRBJ1-5; TRBD1 is a possible D gene (6 bases). This specimen consisted of peripheral blood, obtained in a trial of Ad26.COV2.S vaccine versus placebo. CDR3 loop: CATSRHRTGISYSNQPQHF. The CDR3 DNA reads TGTGCCACCAGCAGACACAGAACAGGGATCTCATATAGCAATCAGCCCCAGCATTTT.